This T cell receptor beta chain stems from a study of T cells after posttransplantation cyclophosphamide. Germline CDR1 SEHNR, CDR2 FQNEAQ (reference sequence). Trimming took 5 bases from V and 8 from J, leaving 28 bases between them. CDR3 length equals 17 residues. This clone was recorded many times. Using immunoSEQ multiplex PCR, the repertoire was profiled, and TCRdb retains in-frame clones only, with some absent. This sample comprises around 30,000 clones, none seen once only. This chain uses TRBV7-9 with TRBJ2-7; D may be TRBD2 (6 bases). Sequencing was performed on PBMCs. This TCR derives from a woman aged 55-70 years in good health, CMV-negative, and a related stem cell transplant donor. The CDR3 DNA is TGTGCCAGCAGCCAGCGGACCGCGGCGGGAACGGTACCCAAGCAGTACTTC. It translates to CASSQRTAAGTVPKQYF.